A selection of T cell receptor beta chains follows, all from one sample in a study of beta chain features in type 1 diabetes. The protocol was immunoSEQ multiplex PCR, while the TCRdb copy is restricted to in-frame clones and leaves out a portion. The sample lists under 300,000 clones, around 9.9% occurring once. The material sequenced was naive CD4+ T cells from blood. All receptors derive from a man in his thirties or forties with type 1 diabetes. CDR3s include the opening cysteine and the closing phenylalanine or tryptophan. D genes are given only for firm matches. Only some rows state a clone size, as once, few, many or a class for expanded clones.

J: TRBJ1-6
V: TRBV7-2
size: few
D: TRBD1
CDR3: CASSSRTGRNSPLHF
DNA: TGTGCCAGCAGCTCTAGGACAGGGAGGAATTCACCCCTCCACTTT

J: TRBJ1-4
V: TRBV9
size: few
D: -
CDR3: CASSVRDNLNEKLFF
DNA: TGTGCCAGCAGCGTGAGGGACAACCTAAATGAAAAACTGTTTTTT

J: TRBJ1-1
V: TRBV29-1
size: few
D: TRBD1
CDR3: CSVSSAGGTEAFF
DNA: TGCAGCGTCTCATCGGCAGGGGGGACTGAAGCTTTCTTT

J: TRBJ2-7
V: TRBV5-1
size: -
D: -
CDR3: CASSPRGDSNEQYF
DNA: TGCGCCAGCAGCCCAAGGGGGGACAGCAACGAGCAGTACTTC

J: TRBJ2-7
V: TRBV19
size: -
D: -
CDR3: CASSIGLRDYEQYF
DNA: TGTGCCAGTAGTATCGGTCTTCGGGATTACGAGCAGTACTTC

J: TRBJ2-5
V: TRBV5-1
size: few
D: -
CDR3: CASSPAGFAGETQYF
DNA: TGCGCCAGCAGCCCGGCCGGATTTGCGGGGGAGACCCAGTACTTC

J: TRBJ1-5
V: TRBV7-2
size: -
D: TRBD1
CDR3: CASSFTTGVTQPQHF
DNA: TGTGCCAGCAGCTTTACGACAGGGGTCACTCAGCCCCAGCATTTT

J: TRBJ1-1
V: TRBV28
size: -
D: TRBD1
CDR3: CASSTGTGGTEAFF
DNA: TGTGCCAGCAGTACCGGGACAGGAGGAACTGAAGCTTTCTTT

J: TRBJ2-1
V: TRBV4-3
size: -
D: TRBD2
CDR3: CASSQERGAGGRYNEQFF
DNA: TGCGCCAGCAGCCAAGAACGAGGAGCGGGGGGGCGATACAATGAGCAGTTCTTC

J: TRBJ2-6
V: TRBV2
size: few
D: -
CDR3: CASSQFSGANVLTF
DNA: TGTGCCAGCAGCCAGTTCTCTGGGGCCAACGTCCTGACTTTC

J: TRBJ2-5
V: TRBV11-2
size: -
D: TRBD2
CDR3: CASSRTSNQETQYF
DNA: TGTGCCAGCAGCCGGACTAGTAACCAAGAGACCCAGTACTTC

J: TRBJ2-3
V: TRBV5-1
size: few
D: -
CDR3: CASSLQGNTDTQYF
DNA: TGCGCCAGCAGCTTACAGGGAAACACAGATACGCAGTATTTT